The 16 T cell receptor beta chains reported below all come from one sample, sequenced in a study of control samples from healthy donors and cancer patients. Using immunoSEQ multiplex PCR, the repertoire was profiled, and TCRdb retains in-frame clones only, with some absent. Here the sample spans 150,000 to 200,000 clones, 85% to 95% being singletons. Sequencing was performed on blood. These receptors were taken from a woman younger than 30 in good health.

The rearrangement links TRBV6-1 to TRBJ1-4; D is possibly TRBD1 (6 bases). Trimming left V 2 bases short and J 6 bases short, with 13 bases between. This CDR3 is built from 15 residues. CDR1 is MNHNS and CDR2 is SASEGT in the germline V gene. This CDR3 reads CASSERRGMDEKLFF. As DNA, the CDR3 is TGTGCCAGCAGTGAAAGGAGGGGGATGGATGAAAAACTGTTTTTT.

This clone was picked up one time. The chain joins TRBV5-1 to TRBJ2-1; 8 bases line up with TRBD1. Germline values: CDR1 SGHRS, CDR2 YFSETQ. There are 15 residues in the CDR3. With 4 bases clipped from V and 7 bases from J, the junction kept 10 bases outside the gene matches. CDR3 DNA: TGCGCCAGCAGCCCAGACAGGGGCCGGGTGAATGAGCAGTTCTTC. This translates into CASSPDRGRVNEQFF.

The chain recombines TRBV6-5 with TRBJ2-6; D call uncertain. Germline-derived CDR1 and CDR2 are MNHEY and SVGAGI. Trimming shortened V by 2 bases and J by 3 bases, and 5 bases separated the two germline ends. This CDR3 region has 14 residues. The CDR3 region is CASSYRGGANVLTF. The CDR3 DNA reads TGTGCCAGCAGTTACAGAGGTGGGGCCAACGTCCTGACTTTC.

The chain is built from TRBV19 and TRBJ1-6; D not resolved. The CDR3 spans 14 residues. The V gene's germline CDR1 is LNHDA and CDR2 SQIVND (reference sequence). The V end lost 4 bases, the J end lost 7 bases, and 11 bases lay between the germline ends. This CDR3 is CASSNRAENSPLHF. For the CDR3, the DNA is TGTGCCAGTAGTAATCGGGCGGAGAATTCACCCCTCCACTTT.

The V call is TRBV5-1, the J call TRBJ2-3, with 8 bases fitting TRBD1. V trimming: 4 bases; J trimming: 6 bases; junction bases outside the gene matches: 4. Looked up from germline, CDR1 is SGHRS and CDR2 is YFSETQ. The CDR3 totals 13 residues. The CDR3 protein is CASSTGQGDTQYF. In DNA form, the CDR3 reads TGCGCCAGCAGCACCGGACAGGGCGATACGCAGTATTTT.

The J gene is TRBJ1-6, the V gene TRBV3-1 (or the pseudogene TRBV3-2), with D unresolved. The germline V gene encodes CDR1 LGHDT and CDR2 YNNKEL (reference sequence). The CDR3 has 13 amino acids. The V end lost 1 base, the J end lost 7 bases, and 5 bases lay between the germline ends. The CDR3 nucleotides read TGTGCCAGCAGCCAAGGGGCCAATTCACCCCTCCACTTT. Its protein is CASSQGANSPLHF.

The chain has TRBV19 and TRBJ1-1; no firm D call. Germline V lookup: CDR1 LNHDA, CDR2 SQIVND (reference sequence). Trimming took off 6 bases at V and 1 base at J, with 15 bases between the two ends. The CDR3 runs to 15 residues. The CDR3 is CASSLPATPNTEAFF. In DNA, the CDR3 is TGTGCCAGTAGCCTCCCCGCGACACCGAACACTGAAGCTTTCTTT.

V and J are TRBV2 and TRBJ2-3, with 9 nucleotides matching TRBD2. The CDR3 runs to 15 residues. CDR1 and CDR2 (germline): SNHLY, FYNNEI. V was pared by 3 bases and J by 3 bases, with 4 bases of the junction left unmatched. The CDR3 loop is CASSEQRGVTDTQYF. In nucleotides, the CDR3 is TGTGCCAGCAGTGAGCAGCGGGGGGTAACAGATACGCAGTATTTT. Complete variable domain (other parts from reference TRBV2 and TRBJ2-3): EPEVTQTPSHQVTQMGQEVILRCVPISNHLYFYWYRQILGQKVEFLVSFYNNEISEKSEIFDDQFSVERPDGSNFTLKIRSTKLEDSAMYFCASSEQRGVTDTQYFGPGTRLTVL.

The chain uses TRBV6-2 or TRBV6-3 and TRBJ1-1; D unresolved. Germline CDR1 reads MNHEY; CDR2 reads SVGEGT. This CDR3 region has 13 residues. Trimming left V 5 bases short and J 0 bases short, with 7 bases between. The chain's CDR3 is CASSSNLNTEAFF. CDR3 in DNA: TGTGCCAGCAGTAGTAACCTGAACACTGAAGCTTTCTTT.

The chain uses TRBV27 and TRBJ1-6, with 10 bases lining up with TRBD1. This CDR3 comprises 15 residues. The V gene end was trimmed by 5 bases and the J gene end by 14 bases; junction bases not matched to a gene: 12. Germline CDR1 MNHEY, CDR2 SMNVEV (reference sequence). This CDR3 reads CASSQGTGATGSLHF. For the CDR3, the DNA is TGTGCCAGCAGTCAAGGGACAGGGGCCACCGGGTCCCTCCACTTT.

This chain connects TRBV9 to TRBJ1-4, with no clear D. The length of the CDR3 is 13 residues. CDR1 and CDR2 from the germline V gene are SGDLS and YYNGEE. V shed 5 bases and J shed 13 bases, with 18 bases lying between them. Here the CDR3 DNA reads TGTGCCAGCAGTGTCTCCGACTCAGAGCCACTGTTTTTT. Residues: CASSVSDSEPLFF.

The chain links TRBV24-1 to TRBJ1-2, with TRBD1 as a possible D gene (5 bases). CDR1 KGHDR and CDR2 SFDVKD come from the germline V gene. Trimming took off 5 bases at V and 7 bases at J, with 10 bases between the two ends. This CDR3 is built from 12 residues. The CDR3 spells CATSGQGVGYTF. The CDR3 nucleotides are TGTGCCACCAGTGGGCAGGGAGTTGGCTACACCTTC.

The chain's CDR3 is CATSDSGHPGPAGANVLTF. DNA of the CDR3: TGTGCCACCAGTGATTCCGGACACCCTGGCCCTGCTGGGGCCAACGTCCTGACTTTC. V gene TRBV24-1 combines with J gene TRBJ2-6, with D possibly matching TRBD1 (5 bases). CDR3 length: 19 residues. Trimming stripped 2 bases from V and 2 bases from J, with 18 bases between. Germline CDR1 reads KGHDR; CDR2 reads SFDVKD.

This clone was detected only once. The V call is TRBV28, the J call TRBJ2-7, with 7 nucleotides matching TRBD2. V shed 2 bases and J 2 bases; nucleotides not matched to a gene: 3. Germline CDR1 is MDHEN and CDR2 is SYDVKM. The CDR3 sequence is 14 residues long. The CDR3 region has the DNA TGTGCCAGCAGTTTACAGGGACTAACCTACGAGCAGTACTTC. Translated, it gives CASSLQGLTYEQYF.

The chain carries TRBV7-2 and TRBJ2-3; TRBD2 matches 7 bases. The CDR3 contains 16 residues. CDR1 and CDR2 from the germline V gene are SGHTA and FQGNSA. J lost 1 base, V lost 3 bases, and 7 bases had no gene match. The CDR3 DNA reads as TGTGCCAGCAGCTTTCTCTCTGCGGGAGGCACAGATACGCAGTATTTT. It translates to CASSFLSAGGTDTQYF.

The chain combines TRBV3-1 (or the pseudogene TRBV3-2) with TRBJ2-7, with D possibly being TRBD1 (6 bases). CDR1 is LGHDT, CDR2 YNNKEL, per germline (reference sequence). The ends were cut back, 4 bases at V and 6 bases at J, with 22 bases in the middle. This CDR3 has 16 amino acids. CDR3 nucleotide sequence: TGTGCCAGCAGCCCAGGGTTTGGGGGCTTCCTGGGCGAGCAGTACTTC. It translates to CASSPGFGGFLGEQYF.